The rows below give T cell receptor beta chains drawn from one sample of a study of blood T cell repertoires in COVID-19. Clones were sequenced by immunoSEQ multiplex PCR, and TCRdb holds only the in-frame ones, with some missing. The data show approximately 240,000 clones, roughly 84% seen once. What was sequenced was peripheral blood. These receptors all come from an older woman who had recovered from COVID-19. Each CDR3 is given with its conserved first and last residue. Fields, in order: D gene, V gene, CDR3 protein. The D gene is left open where the match is weak.

D gene: TRBD2; V gene: TRBV12-5; CDR3 protein: CASGLGRTSGGYETQYF
D gene: .; V gene: TRBV23-1; CDR3 protein: CASSQNGFFGNTIYF
D gene: .; V gene: TRBV2; CDR3 protein: CASDSDFSGDQETQYF
D gene: .; V gene: TRBV6-8; CDR3 protein: CASSREGRGLTEAFF
D gene: TRBD2; V gene: TRBV18; CDR3 protein: CASSPQRGIGTQYF
D gene: TRBD2; V gene: TRBV6-6; CDR3 protein: CASSPGTSGGAYNEQFF
D gene: .; V gene: TRBV25-1; CDR3 protein: CASSHDSYQETQYF
D gene: .; V gene: TRBV27; CDR3 protein: CASREQGGTEAFF
D gene: .; V gene: TRBV19; CDR3 protein: CASSPGQGTEAFF
D gene: .; V gene: TRBV7-9; CDR3 protein: CASGLKSYGYTF
D gene: TRBD2; V gene: TRBV27; CDR3 protein: CASSQGSGGTNTQYF
D gene: TRBD2; V gene: TRBV19; CDR3 protein: CASTSAGTSGSYYNEQFF
D gene: .; V gene: TRBV20-1; CDR3 protein: CSARALYGYTF
D gene: .; V gene: TRBV14; CDR3 protein: CASSQVQTNTGELFF
D gene: TRBD1; V gene: TRBV7-9; CDR3 protein: CASSLPGQGGSYEQYF
D gene: .; V gene: TRBV5-4; CDR3 protein: CASSSQGKGGVYEQYF
D gene: .; V gene: TRBV9; CDR3 protein: CASSVGQGETYGYTF
D gene: TRBD1; V gene: TRBV13; CDR3 protein: CASSDRDRGNTEAFF
D gene: .; V gene: TRBV3-1/TRBV3-2; CDR3 protein: CASSPPLGRRVTQYF
D gene: .; V gene: TRBV25-1; CDR3 protein: CASSDAHTGNTEAFF
D gene: .; V gene: TRBV27; CDR3 protein: CASSFRPVVSNQPQHF
D gene: .; V gene: TRBV30; CDR3 protein: CAWSSGSTEEQFF
D gene: TRBD2; V gene: TRBV7-2; CDR3 protein: CASSPRGGLTYEQYF
D gene: TRBD1; V gene: TRBV5-1; CDR3 protein: CASSLETGFNEKLFF
D gene: .; V gene: TRBV12-3/TRBV12-4; CDR3 protein: CASSQGRNQPQHF
D gene: TRBD1; V gene: TRBV7-9; CDR3 protein: CASTTGTAYNYGYTF
D gene: .; V gene: TRBV3-1/TRBV3-2; CDR3 protein: CASSQDSGGEKLFF
D gene: .; V gene: TRBV12-3/TRBV12-4; CDR3 protein: CASRAPGNTIYF
D gene: TRBD1; V gene: TRBV6-5; CDR3 protein: CASRGQPRGDTEAFF
D gene: TRBD2; V gene: TRBV9; CDR3 protein: CASSVAPVGGDEQYF
D gene: TRBD2; V gene: TRBV7-2; CDR3 protein: CASSPVSGGATETQYF
D gene: TRBD2; V gene: TRBV5-1; CDR3 protein: CASSFRLAGASDTQYF
D gene: TRBD2; V gene: TRBV5-4; CDR3 protein: CASSSGTRASTDTQYF
D gene: .; V gene: TRBV20-1; CDR3 protein: CSASMWPGDEQFF
D gene: TRBD1; V gene: TRBV5-4; CDR3 protein: CASRAGQGLGNEQFF
D gene: TRBD2; V gene: TRBV7-6; CDR3 protein: CASSLAAGEADTQYF
D gene: .; V gene: TRBV4-3; CDR3 protein: CASSLDRGYGYTF
D gene: .; V gene: TRBV15; CDR3 protein: CATSRDGVRAF
D gene: .; V gene: TRBV10-1; CDR3 protein: CASSDQTGNTEAFF
D gene: .; V gene: TRBV5-8; CDR3 protein: CASSLGALGDTQYF
D gene: .; V gene: TRBV5-1; CDR3 protein: CASSLAGGVSNTEAFF
D gene: .; V gene: TRBV7-9; CDR3 protein: CASSLARVAGANVLTF
D gene: .; V gene: TRBV6-1; CDR3 protein: CASSEWVAGHNSPLHF
D gene: .; V gene: TRBV30; CDR3 protein: CACLGPEKAFF
D gene: TRBD2; V gene: TRBV11-2; CDR3 protein: CASSLMLAVGYVYEQYF
D gene: TRBD1; V gene: TRBV11-1; CDR3 protein: CASSDRGTEAFF
D gene: .; V gene: TRBV23-1; CDR3 protein: CASSQSSPFYQPQHF
D gene: TRBD1; V gene: TRBV5-5; CDR3 protein: CASSIRQGISPLHF
D gene: TRBD1; V gene: TRBV3-1/TRBV3-2; CDR3 protein: CASSRGQANSPLHF